The entry below describes one T cell receptor (beta chain). This record belongs to a study of blood T cell repertoires in COVID-19. As for the study in general: Sites in the United States, Italy and Spain provided acute and convalescent COVID-19 samples.

TCRdb keeps only in-frame clones here, not all; method: immunoSEQ multiplex PCR. The data show about 66,000 clones, about 86% seen once. The source is a man aged 50 to 60 with active COVID-19. Sequencing was performed on peripheral blood.

The CDR3 region is CASSMRGGGTGELFF. DNA for the CDR3: TGTGCCAGCAGTATGCGGGGGGGCGGGACCGGGGAGCTGTTTTTT. The V gene is TRBV27, the J gene TRBJ2-2; 9 nucleotides agree with TRBD2. V was clipped by 5 bases and J by 5 bases; unmatched bases: 6. The CDR3 runs 15 residues. CDR1 and CDR2 from the germline V gene are MNHEY and SMNVEV (reference sequence).